This T cell receptor beta chain was identified during a study of blood T cell repertoires in COVID-19. Trimming cost V 5 bases and J 7 bases; bases outside gene matches: 9. The CDR3 extends over 15 amino acids. Germline V gives CDR1 KGHSH, CDR2 LQKENI. In the authors' workflow: Estimated nucleated cell counts came from reference gene primer amplification. TCRdb's copy holds only in-frame clones and misses some; the assay was immunoSEQ multiplex PCR. The V and J calls and clone size were taken over from that table, and D and trimming were inferred from the DNA. The sample consists of under 200,000 clones, roughly 84% of them appearing once.

The material sequenced was peripheral blood. This receptor was obtained from a man aged 45 to 65 with active or convalescent COVID-19. V is TRBV18 and J is TRBJ2-1; 9 bases agree with TRBD1. The CDR3 nucleotides read TGTGCCAGCTCAGCCGGGACAGGGATTATGAATGAGCAGTTCTTC. Translated: CASSAGTGIMNEQFF.